This T cell receptor beta chain appears in the sequencing data of a study of CD8 T cells in Susac syndrome. TEMRA cells were FACS-enriched, unlike CD8+ and CD4+ T cells, which were negatively isolated. A quantity of about 0.45 to 1 ug RNA underwent reverse transcription using random hexamers. With immunoSEQ multiplex PCR, TCR beta CDR3 was amplified across 54 Vbeta and 13 Jbeta. TCRdb used MiXCR to reprocess the immunoSEQ multiplex PCR reads, holding one entry per CDR3 protein. This table holds around 50,000 distinct CDR3 sequences, about 91% found once. Germline V gene data show CDR1 as SEHNR and CDR2 as FQNEAQ (reference sequence). The CDR3 sequence is 15 residues long. V was pared by 6 bases and J by 7 bases, with 13 bases of the junction left unmatched.

The chain combines TRBV7-9 with TRBJ2-7; 9 positions match TRBD2. The receptor comes from a human donor in good health. Material for sequencing was CD8+ T cells from PBMCs. The CDR3 loop reads CASSFSGSSQWEQYF. In DNA, the CDR3 is TGTGCCAGCAGTTTTAGCGGGAGCTCCCAATGGGAGCAGTACTTC.